This T cell receptor (beta chain) derives from a study of low-dose radiotherapy and immunotherapy resistance in tumors. Looking at the study overall: Patients were on oral aspirin 300 mg taken daily for four cycles from cycle 1 day 1.

Primers targeting TRAV and TRBV primed first-strand cDNA, covering alpha and beta chains. PCR amplification of the TCRs was performed with Phusion for 20 PCR cycles, and it relied on a constant-region primer together with a V-primer adapter. mRNA that had been isolated underwent amplification through in vitro transcription. A single record per CDR3 protein comes from TCRdb applying MiXCR to the reads. This table holds tens of thousands of distinct CDR3 sequences, under 20% found once. The V end was cut by 4 bases, the J end by 0 bases, with 15 bases between. CDR1 MDHEN and CDR2 SYDVKM come from the germline V gene. The length of the CDR3 is 16 residues. The time point here: before trial treatment.

The chain joins TRBV28 to TRBJ1-2; a weak D match, TRBD1 (5 bases). This specimen was PBMCs, taken before treatment. The origin of this receptor is a male donor with prostate cancer. This chain's CDR3 is CASSSSQAGANYGYTF. In DNA, the CDR3 is TGTGCCAGCAGTTCCTCACAGGCGGGCGCTAACTATGGCTACACCTTC.